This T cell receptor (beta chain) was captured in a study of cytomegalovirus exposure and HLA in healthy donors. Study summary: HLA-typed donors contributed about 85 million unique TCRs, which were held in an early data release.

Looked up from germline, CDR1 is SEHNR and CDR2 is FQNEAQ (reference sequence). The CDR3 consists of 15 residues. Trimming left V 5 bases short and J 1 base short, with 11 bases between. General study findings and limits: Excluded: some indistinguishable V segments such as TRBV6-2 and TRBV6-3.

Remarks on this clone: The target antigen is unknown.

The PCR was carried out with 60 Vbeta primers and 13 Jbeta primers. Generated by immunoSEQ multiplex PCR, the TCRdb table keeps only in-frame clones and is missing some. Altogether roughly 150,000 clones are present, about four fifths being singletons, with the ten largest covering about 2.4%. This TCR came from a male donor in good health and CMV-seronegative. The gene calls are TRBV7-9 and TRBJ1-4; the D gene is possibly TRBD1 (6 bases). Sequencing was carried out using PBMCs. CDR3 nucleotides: TGTGCCAGCAGCACAGGGAAGGGAACTAATGAAAAACTGTTTTTT. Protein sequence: CASSTGKGTNEKLFF.